This T cell receptor (beta chain) appears in the sequencing data of a study of T-cell reconstitution after alpha-beta-depleted transplantation in children. The V end was cut by 5 bases, the J end by 1 base, with 14 bases between. The germline V gene has CDR1 SQVTM and CDR2 ANQGSEA. The CDR3 runs to 14 residues. A TCRbeta library incorporating unique molecular identifiers was prepared. TCRdb recomputed calls from the PCR reads with MiXCR, one row per CDR3 protein. The top ten hold less than 45% of the sample, which has around 110,000 distinct CDR3 sequences, about 9.4% seen once. This TCR was recovered from a boy aged 2 to 10 with acute lymphoblastic leukemia, due to receive a stem cell transplant. The sample consisted of PBMCs, taken before TCRalphabeta/CD19-depleted stem cell transplant. The chain employs TRBV29-1 and TRBJ1-1; the D is unclear. For the CDR3, the DNA is TGCAGCGTTTACCCACGGATAGGGAACACTGAAGCTTTCTTT. Translating gives CSVYPRIGNTEAFF. Full variable domain (missing parts from reference TRBV29-1 and TRBJ1-1): SAVISQKPSRDICQRGTSLTIQCQVDSQVTMMFWYRQQPGQSLTLIATANQGSEATYESGFVIDKFPISRPNLTFSTLTVSNMSPEDSSIYLCSVYPRIGNTEAFFGQGTRLTVV.